Included here is one T cell receptor (beta chain) sequence, with context. The record originates from a study of memory CD4+ T cells and cytomegalovirus serostatus. Study in general: Donors were healthy Belgian adults, fewer than ten CMV seropositive and around 24 seronegative.

Trimming removed 3 bases at V and 6 bases at J, with 7 bases between. Germline loops: CDR1 MDHEN, CDR2 SYDVKM. The CDR3 consists of 12 residues. Single viable CD3+CD4+CD8-CD45RO+ cells were sorted as the memory CD4+ T cells. Serostatus was set by detecting CMV pp150, pp28, p38, p52 IgG. In the source study's methods: Out-of-frame sequences were removed, leaving 2 million to 2.5 million distinct TCRbeta sequences. Repertoires were generated with immunoSEQ multiplex PCR, while TCRdb's copy carries only in-frame clones and drops some. V, J and clone size are taken as reported in that table, and D and trimming were inferred from the DNA itself. The sample consists of under 50,000 clones, around 80% of them appearing once.

This clonotype was obtained from an adult in good health and CMV-seronegative. Sample: memory CD4+ T cells from blood. This chain links TRBV28 with TRBJ2-3; D is uncertain. The CDR3 sequence: CASSFHRDTQYF. In DNA form, the CDR3 reads TGTGCCAGCAGTTTCCATCGGGATACGCAGTATTTT.